This TCR beta chain is from a study of shared clonotypes between healthy human individuals. General observations from the study: It was the non-shared clonotypes that had lower generation probabilities than clonotypes shared by all four donors.

Some clones are missing from TCRdb's copy, which holds only in-frame ones; the method was immunoSEQ multiplex PCR. The sample has 2 million to 2.5 million clones; around 95% are singletons. Of note for this clone: Antigen: not known.

The CDR3 contains 18 residues. The ends lost 0 bases at V and 7 bases at J; junction bases unmatched: 13. The V gene's germline CDR1 is LGHNA and CDR2 YSLEER. Material for sequencing was naive CD4+ T cells sorted from blood. As for subset: CD45RA+ positively selected. The chain carries TRBV4-3 and TRBJ2-3, with 10 bases lining up with TRBD2. The sequence derives from a young man in good health. DNA of the CDR3: TGCGCCAGCAGCCAAGAGGTACCGGGACTAGCGAACGCGAATACGCAGTATTTT. Translated, it gives CASSQEVPGLANANTQYF.